This T cell receptor beta chain was documented in a study of OX40 agonist ivuxolimab in advanced cancers. Overall study: Aged 23 to 79 with a mean of 60 years, they were around 85% male.

The timepoints at which blood was sampled were baseline, cycle 4 day 1, and cycle 7 day 1. Sequencing was performed with immunoSEQ multiplex PCR; in TCRdb, only in-frame clones are kept and a portion is missing. Of about 66,000 clones in the sample, about 90% were seen once. This CDR3 comprises 14 residues. Germline CDR1 MDHEN, CDR2 SYDVKM. Trimming cost V 11 bases and J 2 bases; bases outside gene matches: 9. The receptor was isolated from an adult with an advanced solid tumor such as melanoma, head and neck, liver or kidney cancer. The chain links TRBV28 to TRBJ2-7; 10 positions match TRBD2. Sequenced material: CD4+ or CD8+ T cells sorted from blood, taken in a trial of the OX40 agonist ivuxolimab. The CDR3 loop is CAATAGGSTYEQYF. In DNA, the CDR3 is TGTGCCGCTACAGCGGGAGGGTCCACCTACGAGCAGTACTTC.